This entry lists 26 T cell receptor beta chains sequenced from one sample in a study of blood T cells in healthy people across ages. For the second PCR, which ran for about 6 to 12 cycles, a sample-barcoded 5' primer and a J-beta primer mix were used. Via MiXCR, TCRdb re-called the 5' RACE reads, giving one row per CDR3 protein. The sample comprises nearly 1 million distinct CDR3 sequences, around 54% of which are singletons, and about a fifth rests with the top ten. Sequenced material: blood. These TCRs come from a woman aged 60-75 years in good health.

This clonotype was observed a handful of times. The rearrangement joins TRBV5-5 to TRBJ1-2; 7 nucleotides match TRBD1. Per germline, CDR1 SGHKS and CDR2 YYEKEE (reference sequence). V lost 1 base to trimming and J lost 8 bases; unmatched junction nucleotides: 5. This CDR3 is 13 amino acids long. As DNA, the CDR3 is TGTGCCAGCAGCTTGAGACAGGGTCTGGGCTACACCTTC. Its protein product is CASSLRQGLGYTF.

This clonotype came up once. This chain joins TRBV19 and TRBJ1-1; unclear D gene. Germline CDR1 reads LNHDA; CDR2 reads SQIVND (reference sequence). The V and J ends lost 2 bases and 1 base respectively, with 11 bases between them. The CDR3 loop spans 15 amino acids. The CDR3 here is CASSITSKRNTEAFF. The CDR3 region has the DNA TGTGCCAGTAGTATAACCAGTAAGCGGAACACTGAAGCTTTCTTT.

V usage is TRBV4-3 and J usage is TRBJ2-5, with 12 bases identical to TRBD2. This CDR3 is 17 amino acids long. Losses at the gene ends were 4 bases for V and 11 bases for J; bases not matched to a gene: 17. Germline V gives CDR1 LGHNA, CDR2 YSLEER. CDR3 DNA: TGCGCCAGCAGCCCCATGCTCGGACTAGCGGGGAGCAATGAGCAGTACTTC. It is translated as CASSPMLGLAGSNEQYF.

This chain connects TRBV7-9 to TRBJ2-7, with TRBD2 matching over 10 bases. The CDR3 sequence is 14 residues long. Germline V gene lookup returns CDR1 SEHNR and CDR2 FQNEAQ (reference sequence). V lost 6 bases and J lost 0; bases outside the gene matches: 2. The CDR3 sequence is CASSGTSVSYEQYF. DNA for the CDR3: TGTGCCAGCAGTGGGACTAGCGTCTCCTACGAGCAGTACTTC.

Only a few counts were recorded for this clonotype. In DNA, the CDR3 is TGCGCCAGCAGCCTTCGTACTAGGTTTGAGCAGTTCTTC. Residues: CASSLRTRFEQFF. The V call is TRBV4-3, the J call TRBJ2-1, with a possible D match to TRBD2 (5 bases). This CDR3 comprises 13 residues. Germline CDR1 reads LGHNA; CDR2 reads YSLEER. V lost 4 bases, J lost 9 bases, and 13 bases lay in between.

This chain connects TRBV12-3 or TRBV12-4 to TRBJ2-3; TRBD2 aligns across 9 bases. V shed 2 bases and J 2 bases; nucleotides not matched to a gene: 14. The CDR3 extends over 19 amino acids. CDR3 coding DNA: TGTGCCAGCAGTTTATACCCTCTACCAGCGGGAGGCAACACAGATACGCAGTATTTT. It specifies CASSLYPLPAGGNTDTQYF.

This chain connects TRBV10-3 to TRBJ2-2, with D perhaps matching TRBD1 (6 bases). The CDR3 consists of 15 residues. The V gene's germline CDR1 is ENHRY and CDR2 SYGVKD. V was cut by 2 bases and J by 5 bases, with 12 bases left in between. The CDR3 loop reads CAISEGRGRTGELFF. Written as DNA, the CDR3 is TGTGCCATCAGTGAGGGCAGGGGACGGACCGGGGAGCTGTTTTTT.

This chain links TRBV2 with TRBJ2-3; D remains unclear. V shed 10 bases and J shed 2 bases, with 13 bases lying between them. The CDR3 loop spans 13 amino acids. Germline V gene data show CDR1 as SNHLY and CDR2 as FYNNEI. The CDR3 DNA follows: TGTGCCACTTATGATGGGCCCACAGATACGCAGTATTTT. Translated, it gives CATYDGPTDTQYF.

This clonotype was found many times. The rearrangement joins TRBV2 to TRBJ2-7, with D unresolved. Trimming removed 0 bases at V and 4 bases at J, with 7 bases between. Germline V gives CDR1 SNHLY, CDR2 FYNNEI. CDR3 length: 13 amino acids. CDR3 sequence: CASSEANRYEQYF. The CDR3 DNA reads TGTGCCAGCAGTGAAGCAAACAGATACGAGCAGTACTTC.

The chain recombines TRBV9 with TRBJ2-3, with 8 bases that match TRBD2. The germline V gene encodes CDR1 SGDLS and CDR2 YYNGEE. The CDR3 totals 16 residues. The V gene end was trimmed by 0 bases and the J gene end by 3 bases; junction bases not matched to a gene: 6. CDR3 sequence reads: CASSVVLAGGTDTQYF. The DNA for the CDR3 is TGTGCCAGCAGCGTAGTTCTAGCGGGTGGGACAGATACGCAGTATTTT.

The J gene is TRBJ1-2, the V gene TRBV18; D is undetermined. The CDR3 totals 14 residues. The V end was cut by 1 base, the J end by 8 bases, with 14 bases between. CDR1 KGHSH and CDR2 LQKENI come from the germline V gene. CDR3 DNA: TGTGCCAGCTCACCACTAGCAGGAGGGAAAGGCTACACCTTC. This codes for CASSPLAGGKGYTF.

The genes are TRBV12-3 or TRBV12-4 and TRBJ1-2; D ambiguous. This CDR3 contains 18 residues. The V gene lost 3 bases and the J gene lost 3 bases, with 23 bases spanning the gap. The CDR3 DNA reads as TGTGCCAGCAGTTTTGCCCTACAAACCGCCGGGGAATACTATGGCTACACCTTC. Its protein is CASSFALQTAGEYYGYTF.

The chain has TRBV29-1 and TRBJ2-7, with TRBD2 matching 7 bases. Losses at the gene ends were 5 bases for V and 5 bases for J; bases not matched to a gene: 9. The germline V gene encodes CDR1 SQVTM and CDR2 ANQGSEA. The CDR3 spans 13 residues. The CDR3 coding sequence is TGCAGCGTTATTATTAGCGGGTCCGACGAGCAGTACTTC. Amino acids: CSVIISGSDEQYF.

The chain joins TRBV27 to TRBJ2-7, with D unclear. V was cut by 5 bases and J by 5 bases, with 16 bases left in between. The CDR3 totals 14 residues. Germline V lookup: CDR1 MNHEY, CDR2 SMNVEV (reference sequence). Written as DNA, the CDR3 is TGTGCCAGCAGTCCCCAGGCGTCGATTGACGAGCAGTACTTC. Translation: CASSPQASIDEQYF.

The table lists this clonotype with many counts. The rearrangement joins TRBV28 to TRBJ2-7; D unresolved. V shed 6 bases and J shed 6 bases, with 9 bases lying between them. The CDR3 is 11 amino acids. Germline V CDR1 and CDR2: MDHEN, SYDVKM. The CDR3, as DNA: TGTGCCAGCAGCCTGAGGTCCGAGCAGTACTTC. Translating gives CASSLRSEQYF.

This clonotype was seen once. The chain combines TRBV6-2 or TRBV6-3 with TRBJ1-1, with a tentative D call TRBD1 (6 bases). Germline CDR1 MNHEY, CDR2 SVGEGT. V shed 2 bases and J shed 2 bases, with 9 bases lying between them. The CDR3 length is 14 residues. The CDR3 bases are TGTGCCAGCAGTTACGGACAGATTAACACTGAAGCTTTCTTT. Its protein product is CASSYGQINTEAFF.

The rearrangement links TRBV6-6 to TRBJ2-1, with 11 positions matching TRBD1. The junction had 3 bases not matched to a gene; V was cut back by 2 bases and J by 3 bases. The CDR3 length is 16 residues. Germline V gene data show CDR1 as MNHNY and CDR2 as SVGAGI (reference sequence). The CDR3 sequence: CASSYLGTGGYNEQFF. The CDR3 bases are TGTGCCAGCAGTTACCTCGGGACAGGGGGCTACAATGAGCAGTTCTTC.

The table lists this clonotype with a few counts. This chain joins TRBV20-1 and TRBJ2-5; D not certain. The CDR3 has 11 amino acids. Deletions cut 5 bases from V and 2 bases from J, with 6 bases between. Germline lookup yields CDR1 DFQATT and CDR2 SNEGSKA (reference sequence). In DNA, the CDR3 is TGCAGTGCTCCAGAGCAAGAGACCCAGTACTTC. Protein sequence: CSAPEQETQYF.

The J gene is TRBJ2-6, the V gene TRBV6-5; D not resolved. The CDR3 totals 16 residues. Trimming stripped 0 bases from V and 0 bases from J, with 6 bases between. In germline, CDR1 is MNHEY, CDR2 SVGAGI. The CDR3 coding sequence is TGTGCCAGCAGTTACTCACCGAGCTCTGGGGCCAACGTCCTGACTTTC. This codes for CASSYSPSSGANVLTF.

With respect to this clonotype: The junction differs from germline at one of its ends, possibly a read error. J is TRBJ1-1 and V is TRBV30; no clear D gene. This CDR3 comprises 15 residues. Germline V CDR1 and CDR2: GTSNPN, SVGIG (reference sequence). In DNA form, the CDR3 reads TGTGCCTGGAGTCCCCGGGCACACCTGAACACTAAAGCTTTCTTT. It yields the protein CAWSPRAHLNTKAFF.

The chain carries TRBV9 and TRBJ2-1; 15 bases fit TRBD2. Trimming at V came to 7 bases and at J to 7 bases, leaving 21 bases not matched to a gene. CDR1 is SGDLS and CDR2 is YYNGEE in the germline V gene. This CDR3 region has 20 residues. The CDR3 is CASGQTEPGLAGGPSNEQFF. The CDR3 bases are TGTGCCAGCGGCCAGACTGAACCGGGACTAGCGGGAGGCCCCTCGAATGAGCAGTTCTTC.

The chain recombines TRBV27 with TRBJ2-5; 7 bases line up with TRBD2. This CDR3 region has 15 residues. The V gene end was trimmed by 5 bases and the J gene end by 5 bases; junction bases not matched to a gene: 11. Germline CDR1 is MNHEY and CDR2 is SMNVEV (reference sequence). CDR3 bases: TGTGCCAGCAGTGAGGGGCGGGGAGGGGATGAGACCCAGTACTTC. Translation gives CASSEGRGGDETQYF.

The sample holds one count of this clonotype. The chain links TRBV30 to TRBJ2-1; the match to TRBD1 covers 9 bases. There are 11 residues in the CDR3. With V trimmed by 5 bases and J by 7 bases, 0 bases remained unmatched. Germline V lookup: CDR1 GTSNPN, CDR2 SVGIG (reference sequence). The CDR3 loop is CAWDRGNEQFF. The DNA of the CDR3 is TGTGCCTGGGACAGGGGGAATGAGCAGTTCTTC.

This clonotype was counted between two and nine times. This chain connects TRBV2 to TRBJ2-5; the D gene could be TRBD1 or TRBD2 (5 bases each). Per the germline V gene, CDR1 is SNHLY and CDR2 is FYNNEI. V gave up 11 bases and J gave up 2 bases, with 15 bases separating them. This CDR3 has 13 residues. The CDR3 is CADKRGAQETQYF. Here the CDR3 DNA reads TGTGCCGACAAGAGGGGTGCTCAAGAGACCCAGTACTTC.

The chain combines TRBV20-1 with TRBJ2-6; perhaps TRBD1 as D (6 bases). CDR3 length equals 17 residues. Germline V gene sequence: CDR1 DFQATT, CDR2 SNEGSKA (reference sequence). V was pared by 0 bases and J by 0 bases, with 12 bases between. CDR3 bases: TGCAGTGCTAGAGATGGAACAGGGAGCTCTGGGGCCAACGTCCTGACTTTC. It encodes CSARDGTGSSGANVLTF.

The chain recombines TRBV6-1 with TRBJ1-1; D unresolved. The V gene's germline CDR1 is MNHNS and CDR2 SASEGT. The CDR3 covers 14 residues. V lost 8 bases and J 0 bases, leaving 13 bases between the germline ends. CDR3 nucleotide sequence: TGTGCCAGCGGAGCCTTTACACTGAACACTGAAGCTTTCTTT. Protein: CASGAFTLNTEAFF.